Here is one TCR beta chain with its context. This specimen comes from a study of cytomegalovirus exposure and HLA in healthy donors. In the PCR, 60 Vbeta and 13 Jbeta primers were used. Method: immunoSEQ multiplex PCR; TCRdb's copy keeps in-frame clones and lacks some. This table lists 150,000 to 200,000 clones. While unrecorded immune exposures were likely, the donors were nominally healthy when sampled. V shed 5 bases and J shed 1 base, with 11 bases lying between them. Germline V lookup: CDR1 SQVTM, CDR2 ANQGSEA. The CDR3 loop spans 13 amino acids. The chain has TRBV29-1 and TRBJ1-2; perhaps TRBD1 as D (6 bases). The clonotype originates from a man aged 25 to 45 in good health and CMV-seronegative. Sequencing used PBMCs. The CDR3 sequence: CSVRTDSNYGYTF. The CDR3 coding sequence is TGCAGCGTTCGGACAGACAGTAACTATGGCTACACCTTC.